A selection of T cell receptor beta chains follows, all from one sample in a study of CD8 T cells in ankylosing spondylitis. Each CDR3 protein gets one entry after TCRdb re-called the 5' RACE reads with MiXCR. The data show some 220,000 distinct CDR3 sequences, 7.3% seen once. Sequenced input: blood, either unsorted or a sorted T cell fraction (not recorded which). These receptors all come from a male donor with ankylosing spondylitis. The CDR3 runs from the conserved cysteine through the conserved F or W. The D gene is left open where the match is weak. Some rows mark clone size as missing; the rest say once, few, many or name a class of expanded clone.

d_gene,abundance,j_gene,v_gene,CDR3aa,CDR3nt
-,-,TRBJ2-7,TRBV2,CASGTTSYEQYF,TGTGCCAGCGGTACCACAAGCTACGAGCAGTACTTC
-,many,TRBJ1-5,TRBV27,CASGLGTRGNQPQHF,TGTGCCAGCGGCCTCGGCACCCGGGGCAATCAGCCCCAGCATTTT
-,few,TRBJ2-7,TRBV5-6,CASSPGILYEQYF,TGTGCCAGCAGCCCCGGGATTCTCTACGAGCAGTACTTC
TRBD2,few,TRBJ2-1,TRBV7-2,CASSSMKREGFNEQFF,TGTGCCAGCAGCTCGATGAAGCGGGAGGGGTTCAATGAGCAGTTCTTC
-,few,TRBJ2-5,TRBV23-1,CASSQSPRGEGAQETQYF,TGCGCCAGCAGTCAATCCCCCCGCGGTGAGGGAGCGCAAGAGACCCAGTACTTC
-,few,TRBJ2-3,TRBV4-3,CASSLQRRAHPGMQYF,TGCGCCAGCAGCTTACAAAGAAGGGCCCACCCAGGAATGCAGTATTTT
TRBD1,many,TRBJ2-1,TRBV5-1,CASSPGQGLYNEQFF,TGCGCCAGCAGCCCCGGACAGGGTCTCTACAATGAGCAGTTCTTC
TRBD1,many,TRBJ2-7,TRBV27,CASRATGQGYEQYF,TGTGCCAGCAGGGCGACCGGACAGGGTTACGAGCAGTACTTC
-,once,TRBJ2-3,TRBV19,CASSLDNTDTQYF,TGTGCCAGTAGTTTGGACAACACAGATACGCAGTATTTT
TRBD2,many,TRBJ2-3,TRBV9,CASSPPDLREIGTQYF,TGTGCCAGCAGCCCCCCCGACTTGCGGGAGATAGGTACGCAGTATTTT
-,many,TRBJ1-1,TRBV7-9,CASTLARTGEAFF,TGTGCCAGCACCTTAGCTAGGACTGGCGAAGCTTTCTTT
-,many,TRBJ2-7,TRBV28,CASSHLGTYEQYF,TGTGCCAGCAGTCACCTGGGGACCTACGAGCAGTACTTC
TRBD1,many,TRBJ1-1,TRBV2,CASGDSEAFF,TGTGCCAGCGGGGACAGTGAAGCTTTCTTT
TRBD1,many,TRBJ1-1,TRBV28,CASSLNPRTGGVEAFF,TGTGCCAGCAGTTTAAACCCGAGGACAGGGGGAGTTGAAGCTTTCTTT
-,-,TRBJ2-7,TRBV11-2,CASTYRSYEQYF,TGTGCCAGCACCTACCGATCCTACGAGCAGTACTTC
-,-,TRBJ2-7,TRBV27,CASSFTRAYEQYF,TGTGCCAGCAGTTTCACACGTGCCTACGAGCAGTACTTC
-,few,TRBJ2-1,TRBV7-3,CASSSARPGDIEYNEQFF,TGTGCCAGCAGCTCCGCTCGGCCGGGGGACATAGAGTACAATGAGCAGTTCTTC